These 18 T cell receptor beta chains were sequenced from one sample in a study of blood T cell repertoires in COVID-19. Using immunoSEQ multiplex PCR, the repertoire was profiled, and TCRdb retains in-frame clones only, with some absent. Here the sample spans approximately 140,000 clones, about 90% being singletons. The sequenced material came from peripheral blood. The receptors originated from a man aged 60 to 69 with active or convalescent COVID-19.

V and J are TRBV4-3 and TRBJ2-5; the match to TRBD1 covers 8 bases. Germline loops: CDR1 LGHNA, CDR2 YSLEER. The CDR3 loop spans 15 amino acids. V shed 0 bases, J shed 9 bases, and the junction held 9 bases outside the gene matches. DNA of the CDR3: TGCGCCAGCAGCCAAGAAGGGACAGGCTTATGGTCCCAGTACTTC. Its protein is CASSQEGTGLWSQYF.

This clone is a singleton in its sample. This chain uses TRBV19 with TRBJ1-3; 7 bases match TRBD1. CDR1 is LNHDA, CDR2 SQIVND, per germline (reference sequence). V was clipped by 4 bases and J by 5 bases; unmatched bases: 5. The length of the CDR3 is 14 residues. DNA of the CDR3: TGTGCCAGTAGTACGAGGACAGGAAGAAACACCATATATTTT. Translation: CASSTRTGRNTIYF.

The V and J genes are TRBV27 and TRBJ1-2; 7 bases are a match to TRBD1. This CDR3 has 14 residues. In germline, CDR1 is MNHEY, CDR2 SMNVEV (reference sequence). The V gene end was trimmed by 8 bases and the J gene end by 4 bases; junction bases not matched to a gene: 10. This CDR3 reads CASGPSGGSYGYTF. The CDR3 bases are TGTGCCAGCGGTCCGTCAGGGGGAAGCTATGGCTACACCTTC.

The rearrangement joins TRBV24-1 to TRBJ1-2, with a possible D match to TRBD1 (6 bases). The germline CDR1 and CDR2 sequences are KGHDR and SFDVKD. This CDR3 region has 16 residues. V was clipped by 5 bases and J by 0 bases, with 15 bases between them. Here the CDR3 DNA reads TGTGCCACCAGTGGCAGACAGGCCGGAGCTAACTATGGCTACACCTTC. The encoded protein is CATSGRQAGANYGYTF.

This clone was seen a few times. V and J are TRBV6-2 or TRBV6-3 and TRBJ1-5, with D possibly matching TRBD1 (6 bases). Trimming removed 4 bases at V and 4 bases at J, with 14 bases between. This CDR3 has 15 residues. Germline V gene sequence: CDR1 MNHEY, CDR2 SVGEGT. Here the CDR3 DNA reads TGTGCCAGCAGTTCTACAGGGAAAGGGAATCAGCCCCAGCATTTT. It yields the protein CASSSTGKGNQPQHF.

This clone has a single count. V is TRBV6-5 and J is TRBJ2-2; tentatively, D is TRBD1 (6 bases). Germline V gene sequence: CDR1 MNHEY, CDR2 SVGAGI. The CDR3 consists of 12 residues. CDR3 protein: CATQGNTGELFF. CDR3 DNA: TGTGCGACACAGGGAAACACCGGGGAGCTGTTTTTT.

This chain links TRBV29-1 with TRBJ2-3, with a weak D call TRBD1 (6 bases). Trimming removed 4 bases at V and 0 bases at J, with 8 bases between. Germline-derived CDR1 and CDR2 are SQVTM and ANQGSEA. This CDR3 comprises 13 residues. CDR3 sequence reads: CSVAGQSTDTQYF. DNA for the CDR3: TGCAGCGTTGCCGGACAGAGCACAGATACGCAGTATTTT.

The CDR3 loop reads CASSLGQGLANEKLFF. In DNA, the CDR3 is TGTGCCAGCAGCCTCGGACAGGGCCTGGCTAATGAAAAACTGTTTTTT. The chain links TRBV5-5 to TRBJ1-4; the match to TRBD1 covers 8 bases. Per the germline V gene, CDR1 is SGHKS and CDR2 is YYEKEE (reference sequence). The length of the CDR3 is 16 residues. J lost 3 bases, V lost 4 bases, and 8 bases had no gene match. Variable domain in full (rest from reference TRBV5-5 and TRBJ1-4): DAGVTQSPTHLIKTRGQQVTLRCSPISGHKSVSWYQQVLGQGPQFIFQYYEKEERGRGNFPDRFSARQFPNYSSELNVNALLLGDSALYLCASSLGQGLANEKLFFGSGTQLSVL.

This clone was seen once. The chain is built from TRBV4-3 and TRBJ2-1; 7 bases map to TRBD2. The germline V gene has CDR1 LGHNA and CDR2 YSLEER. The V and J ends lost 4 bases and 8 bases, in that order; junction bases with no gene match: 5. The CDR3 loop spans 13 amino acids. The CDR3 here is CASSRTSIDEQFF. DNA of the CDR3: TGCGCCAGCAGCCGGACTAGTATCGATGAGCAGTTCTTC.

This clone was detected once. The identical CDR3 is also encoded by other nucleotide sequences in the sample. The chain joins TRBV28 to TRBJ1-2, with TRBD1 identical over 7 bases. This CDR3 comprises 13 residues. Germline-derived CDR1 and CDR2 are MDHEN and SYDVKM. The J segment lost 4 bases and the V segment lost 6 bases, leaving 5 bases of the junction unmatched. The CDR3 DNA is TGTGCCAGCAGCTCCGGGACAGCCTATGGCTACACCTTC. This codes for CASSSGTAYGYTF.

This chain links TRBV30 with TRBJ2-7; 7 bases agree with TRBD2. Germline V lookup: CDR1 GTSNPN, CDR2 SVGIG (reference sequence). The V segment lost 1 base and the J segment 0 bases; nucleotides outside the gene matches: 12. There are 17 residues in the CDR3. CDR3 in DNA: TGTGCCTGGAGTGGGGGGGGAGTGCGGGGTCGCTCCTACGAGCAGTACTTC. Translating it yields CAWSGGGVRGRSYEQYF.

The genes are TRBV5-1 and TRBJ1-1; the D gene is possibly TRBD1 (6 bases). The germline V and J ends were trimmed by 5 bases and 1 base, with 12 bases remaining between them. The CDR3 loop spans 14 amino acids. Germline CDR1 reads SGHRS; CDR2 reads YFSETQ. CDR3 sequence: CASSPPQGNTEAFF. The CDR3 bases are TGCGCCAGCAGTCCCCCACAGGGGAACACTGAAGCTTTCTTT.

The chain is built from TRBV28 and TRBJ1-1; 12 nucleotides match TRBD1. The germline V gene has CDR1 MDHEN and CDR2 SYDVKM. This CDR3 is 18 amino acids long. The V segment lost 5 bases and the J segment 0 bases; nucleotides outside the gene matches: 10. CDR3 protein: CASSLSSGTGGLNTEAFF. In DNA form, the CDR3 reads TGTGCCAGCAGTCTATCCTCCGGGACAGGGGGCTTGAACACTGAAGCTTTCTTT.

This chain joins TRBV5-1 and TRBJ1-4; the match to TRBD1 covers 7 bases. Germline V gives CDR1 SGHRS, CDR2 YFSETQ. Losses at the gene ends were 4 bases for V and 3 bases for J; bases not matched to a gene: 6. CDR3 size: 15 residues. The CDR3 sequence is CASSTTGTANEKLFF. Here the CDR3 DNA reads TGCGCCAGCAGCACGACCGGGACAGCTAATGAAAAACTGTTTTTT.

The chain joins TRBV4-1 to TRBJ1-4, with 9 bases matching TRBD1. The CDR3 covers 16 residues. V shed 2 bases, J shed 5 bases, and the junction held 6 bases outside the gene matches. The germline V gene has CDR1 MGHRA and CDR2 YSYEKL. The CDR3 region is CASSQLHRGPNEKLFF. The CDR3 DNA follows: TGCGCCAGCAGCCAACTCCACAGGGGGCCGAATGAAAAACTGTTTTTT.

The CDR3 region is CASNPIGGSWGETQYF. The CDR3, as DNA: TGCGCCAGCAACCCGATCGGCGGGAGTTGGGGGGAGACCCAGTACTTC. The chain has TRBV5-1 and TRBJ2-5; 7 bases are shared with TRBD2. The CDR3 runs to 16 residues. The V segment lost 6 bases and the J segment 5 bases; nucleotides outside the gene matches: 16. Germline-derived CDR1 and CDR2 are SGHRS and YFSETQ.

This sequence joins TRBV28 and TRBJ1-2; D is unclear. The CDR3 is 12 residues long. The germline V and J ends were trimmed by 7 bases and 4 bases, with 10 bases remaining between them. The germline V gene encodes CDR1 MDHEN and CDR2 SYDVKM. As DNA, the CDR3 is TGTGCCAGCATACGAGAGGGCTATGGCTACACCTTC. It specifies CASIREGYGYTF.

CDR3 DNA sequence: TGTGCCAGCACGGTGGGGCTCGGCACAGATACGCAGTATTTT. Translating it yields CASTVGLGTDTQYF. The chain couples TRBV28 to TRBJ2-3; D is possibly TRBD1 (5 bases). The V and J ends lost 7 bases and 1 base respectively, with 12 bases between them. This CDR3 is built from 14 residues. In germline, CDR1 is MDHEN, CDR2 SYDVKM.